These 8 T cell receptor beta chains were sequenced from one sample in a study of blood T cell repertoires in COVID-19. Sequencing was performed with immunoSEQ multiplex PCR; in TCRdb, only in-frame clones are kept and a portion is missing. The sample records about 160,000 clones, about 93% being singletons. The sequencing sample was made of peripheral blood. These receptors were collected from a woman in her 50s with acute or convalescent COVID-19.

The rearrangement joins TRBV7-9 to TRBJ1-1; 7 positions agree with TRBD1. Trimming removed 3 bases from V and 6 bases from J; junction bases left unmatched: 10. The CDR3 length is 15 residues. In germline, CDR1 is SEHNR, CDR2 FQNEAQ (reference sequence). CDR3 amino acids: CASSFRGRGLSEAFF. CDR3 DNA sequence: TGTGCCAGCAGCTTTCGGGGCAGGGGGTTGTCTGAAGCTTTCTTT.

The J gene is TRBJ2-3, the V gene TRBV7-2; 12 nucleotides agree with TRBD2. V was clipped by 4 bases and J by 10 bases; unmatched bases: 3. This CDR3 has 13 residues. CDR1 is SGHTA and CDR2 is FQGNSA in the germline V gene. CDR3 in amino acids: CASSSLAGGAQYF. CDR3 coding DNA: TGTGCCAGCAGCTCACTAGCGGGAGGCGCGCAGTATTTT.

This chain links TRBV7-2 with TRBJ1-1; 8 bases align to TRBD1. The CDR3 sequence is 14 residues long. Germline V gene sequence: CDR1 SGHTA, CDR2 FQGNSA. The trim removed 5 bases at V and 4 bases at J, leaving 6 bases unmatched. The CDR3 DNA follows: TGTGCCAGCAGCCCTCGACAGGGGAGCACTGAAGCTTTCTTT. Its translation: CASSPRQGSTEAFF.

The V call is TRBV3-1 (or the pseudogene TRBV3-2), the J call TRBJ2-3; 8 positions agree with TRBD2. Germline assignment: CDR1 LGHDT and CDR2 YNNKEL (reference sequence). J lost 5 bases, V lost 4 bases, and 5 bases had no gene match. CDR3 length: 14 residues. This CDR3 reads CASSPLAGKDTQYF. The DNA of the CDR3 is TGTGCCAGCAGCCCCTTAGCGGGGAAAGATACGCAGTATTTT.

CDR3 sequence: CASSLFGGLVNEQFF. The CDR3 DNA reads as TGTGCCAGCAGCTTATTTGGAGGGCTTGTGAATGAGCAGTTCTTC. The chain uses TRBV7-9 and TRBJ2-1; possibly TRBD2 for D (6 bases). Deletions cut 2 bases from V and 7 bases from J, with 15 bases between. The CDR3 extends over 15 amino acids. The germline gives CDR1 SEHNR, CDR2 FQNEAQ (reference sequence).

The rearrangement joins TRBV7-2 to TRBJ2-1; D is unclear. Between the trimmed V and J ends, which lost 0 bases and 9 bases, there was a span of 15 bases. The germline gives CDR1 SGHTA, CDR2 FQGNSA. The CDR3 has 15 residues. CDR3 amino acids: CASSLATAFGGEQFF. As DNA, the CDR3 is TGTGCCAGCAGCTTAGCCACAGCATTCGGTGGTGAGCAGTTCTTC.

The chain combines TRBV7-2 with TRBJ1-1; possibly TRBD1 for D (5 bases). The CDR3 is 15 amino acids. Germline V gene data show CDR1 as SGHTA and CDR2 as FQGNSA. V was shortened by 5 bases and J by 1 base, with 14 bases between the two germline ends. CDR3 sequence reads: CASSHSITGNTEAFF. The CDR3 region has the DNA TGTGCCAGCAGCCATTCAATTACAGGGAACACTGAAGCTTTCTTT.

The V gene is TRBV6-1, the J gene TRBJ2-7, with D unclear. The CDR3 spans 13 residues. Germline V gene sequence: CDR1 MNHNS, CDR2 SASEGT. V lost 1 base, J lost 5 bases, and 9 bases lay in between. The CDR3 coding sequence is TGTGCCAGCAGTGAAGGGAGATTACACGAGCAGTACTTC. This sequence encodes CASSEGRLHEQYF.